This T cell receptor beta chain was captured by sequencing in a study of identical twins. CDR1 and CDR2 (germline): DFQATT, SNEGSKA (reference sequence). Trimming stripped 6 bases from V and 1 base from J, with 16 bases between. CDR3 length: 14 amino acids. The table lists this clonotype with a few counts. TCRdb used MiXCR to reprocess the 5' RACE reads, holding one entry per CDR3 protein. The data contain some 600,000 distinct CDR3 sequences, around 7.5% of them singletons. These data are also associated with another study on yellow fever vaccine responses in identical twins.

The chain links TRBV20-1 to TRBJ2-7; possibly TRBD1 or TRBD2 for D (5 bases each). The source is a young woman in good health. Sequenced sample: PBMCs. The CDR3 spells CSARRDGDSYEQYV. Here the CDR3 DNA reads TGCAGTGCACGCCGGGACGGGGATTCCTACGAGCAGTACGTC.